This T cell receptor beta chain is drawn from a study of cytomegalovirus exposure and HLA in healthy donors. Donors showed nominal health when sampled, although they likely had unrecorded immune exposures. The V segment lost 0 bases and the J segment 7 bases; nucleotides outside the gene matches: 7. This CDR3 region has 17 residues. Germline V CDR1 and CDR2: MNHEY, SMNVEV (reference sequence). Primers included in the PCR were 60 Vbeta and 13 Jbeta primers. Libraries were prepared by immunoSEQ multiplex PCR; TCRdb keeps only in-frame clonotypes and omits some of them. The table lists 85,000 to 130,000 clones, 65% to 75% of them singletons.

The receptor was isolated from a woman aged 18-30 years in good health and CMV-seropositive. Sequencing was carried out using PBMCs. The chain couples TRBV27 to TRBJ1-5; TRBD1 agrees at 12 bases. This CDR3 reads CASSLSGWDRGQQPQHF. CDR3 bases: TGTGCCAGCAGTTTATCGGGGTGGGACAGGGGGCAACAGCCCCAGCATTTT.